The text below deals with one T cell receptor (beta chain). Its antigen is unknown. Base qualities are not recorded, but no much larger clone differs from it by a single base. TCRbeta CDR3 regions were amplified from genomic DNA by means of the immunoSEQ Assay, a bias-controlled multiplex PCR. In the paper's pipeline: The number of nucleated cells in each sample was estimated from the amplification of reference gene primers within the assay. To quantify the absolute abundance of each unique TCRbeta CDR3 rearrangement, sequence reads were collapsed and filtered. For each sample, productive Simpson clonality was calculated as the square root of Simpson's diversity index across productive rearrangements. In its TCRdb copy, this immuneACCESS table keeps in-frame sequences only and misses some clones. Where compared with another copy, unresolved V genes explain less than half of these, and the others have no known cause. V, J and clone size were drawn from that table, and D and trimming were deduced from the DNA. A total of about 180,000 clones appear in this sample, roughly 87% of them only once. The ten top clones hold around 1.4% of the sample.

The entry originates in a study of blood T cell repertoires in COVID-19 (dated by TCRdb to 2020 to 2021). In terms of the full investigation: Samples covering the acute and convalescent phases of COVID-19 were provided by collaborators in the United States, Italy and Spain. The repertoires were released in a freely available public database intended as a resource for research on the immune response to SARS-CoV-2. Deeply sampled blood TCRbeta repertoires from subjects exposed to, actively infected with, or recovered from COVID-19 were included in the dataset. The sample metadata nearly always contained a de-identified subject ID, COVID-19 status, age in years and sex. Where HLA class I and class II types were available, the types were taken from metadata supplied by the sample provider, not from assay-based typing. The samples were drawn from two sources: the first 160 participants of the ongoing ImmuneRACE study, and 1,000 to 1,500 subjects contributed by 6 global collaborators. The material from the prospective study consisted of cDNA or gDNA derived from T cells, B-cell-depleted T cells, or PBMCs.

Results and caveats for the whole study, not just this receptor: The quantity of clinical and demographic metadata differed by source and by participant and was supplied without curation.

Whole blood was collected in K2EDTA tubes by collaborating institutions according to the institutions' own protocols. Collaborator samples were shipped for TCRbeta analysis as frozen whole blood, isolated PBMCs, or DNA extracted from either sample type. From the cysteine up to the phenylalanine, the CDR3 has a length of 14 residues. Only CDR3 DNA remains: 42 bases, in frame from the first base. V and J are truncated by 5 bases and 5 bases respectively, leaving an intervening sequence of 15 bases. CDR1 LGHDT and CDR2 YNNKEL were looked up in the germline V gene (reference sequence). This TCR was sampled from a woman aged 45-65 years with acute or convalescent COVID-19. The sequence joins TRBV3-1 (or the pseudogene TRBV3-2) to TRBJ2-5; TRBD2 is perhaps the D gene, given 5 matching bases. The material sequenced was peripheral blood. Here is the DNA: TGTGCCAGCAGCACCCGGACTCTCACCGAGACCCAGTACTTC. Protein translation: CASSTRTLTETQYF.